This entry describes one T cell receptor beta chain. What it binds is not known. The data originate from a study of blood T cells in healthy people across ages. Whole-study context: About one barcoded TCR beta cDNA was captured per two T cells. Findings of the study overall: Diversity of TCR beta per million T cells declined in a roughly linear way with age. Expanded clonotype shifts may have been confounded, as the donors had an unknown CMV status.

With a J-beta primer mix and a sample-barcoded 5' primer, a second PCR ran about 6 to 11 cycles. One entry per CDR3 protein results from TCRdb running MiXCR on the 5' RACE reads. The sample includes around 970,000 distinct CDR3 sequences, 51% of them seen just once. Per-sample yields of isolated PBMCs were at least 6 million. CDR1 is MGHRA and CDR2 is YSYEKL in the germline V gene. V shed 1 base and J 6 bases; nucleotides not matched to a gene: 11. This CDR3 comprises 17 residues. This rearrangement joins TRBV4-1 to TRBJ2-5; 10 bases are shared with TRBD2. The sequence came from a woman aged 55-69 years in good health. The sequenced material came from blood. The CDR3: CASSQGPRASGSKTQYF. The CDR3 coding sequence is TGCGCCAGCAGCCAAGGACCTCGGGCTAGCGGGAGTAAGACCCAGTACTTC.